The entry below describes one T cell receptor beta chain. Its antigen is not known. The sample originates from a study of shared clonotypes between healthy human individuals. At the level of the study: Three CD4 naive, three CD4 memory, two CD8 naive and one CD8 memory plate were used per donor.

Data came from immunoSEQ multiplex PCR; TCRdb stores just in-frame clones and leaves some out. The sample has over a million clones, around 78% seen once. The V gene lost 6 bases and the J gene lost 4 bases, with 19 bases spanning the gap. Germline V lookup: CDR1 MNHEY, CDR2 SVGAGI. CDR3 length: 15 residues. Study conclusions and caveats: Sample collection involved blood only; tissue repertoires are likely different. Relative to their counterparts shared across all four donors, non-shared clonotypes exhibited diminished generation probabilities.

Donors had no recently reported acute infections or vaccinations and were HIV-negative. V usage is TRBV6-5 and J usage is TRBJ2-7; the D call may be TRBD1 or TRBD2 (5 bases each). This TCR was recovered from a man younger than 30 in good health. Some clones in this sample may be carry-over from other donors' samples. The sample consisted of memory CD4+ T cells from PBMCs. As for subset: CD45RA-negative fraction. The CDR3 protein is CASRMTGTELYEQYF. CDR3 sequence (DNA): TGTGCCAGCAGAATGACCGGGACGGAACTTTACGAGCAGTACTTC.